This TCR beta chain appears in the sequencing data of a study of identifying expanded T cells in peripheral blood. Sequenced by immunoSEQ multiplex PCR; TCRdb stores in-frame clones only, minus some. Of around 100,000 clones listed, 75% to 90% are singletons. Germline CDR1 is LGHNA and CDR2 is YSLEER. The CDR3 has 14 amino acids. This clone was recorded only once. Antigen specificity is unknown. One end of the junction does not line up with germline, which may come from a read error. Study-level findings and limits: Differentially abundant clones: roughly 1.2 between replicates, 16.4 at about two weeks, approximately 18 at four.

The clonotype was recovered from a person aged 18 to 69 in good health. Sample: blood. J is TRBJ2-3 and V is TRBV4-3; no clear D. CDR3: CASSQDYGTDTQYF. CDR3 sequence (DNA): TGCGCCAGCAGCCAAGATTACGGCACGGATACGCAGTATTTT.